The subject of this entry is one T cell receptor beta chain. Preparing the TCRbeta library involved the use of unique molecular identifiers. TCRdb independently ran MiXCR on the PCR reads; one entry per CDR3 protein. This table holds just under 250,000 distinct CDR3 sequences, over 20% found once. These data come from a study of T-cell reconstitution after alpha-beta-depleted transplantation in children. CDR1 and CDR2 (germline): SSHAT, FNYEAQ (reference sequence). This CDR3 comprises 14 residues. Trimming cost V 2 bases and J 4 bases, with 9 bases left between them. This chain joins TRBV7-7 and TRBJ2-1; the D gene is possibly TRBD2 (6 bases). The source of this sequence is a girl aged 2 to 10 with Fanconi anemia, due to receive a stem cell transplant. Sequencing was performed on PBMCs, taken before TCRalphabeta/CD19-depleted stem cell transplant. As DNA, the CDR3 is TGTGCCAGCAGCTTAAGGGAGGCTTACAATGAGCAGTTCTTC. Protein sequence: CASSLREAYNEQFF.